The 20 T cell receptor beta chains below all came from one sample that was sequenced in a study of T cell repertoires in aging, cancer and after chemotherapy. Multiplex touch-down PCR with TRB-A/B primers amplified rearranged V-D-J TRB sequences. MiXCR, run by TCRdb on the multiplex PCR reads, gives a single entry per CDR3 protein. The table has about 9,800 distinct CDR3 sequences, around 40% seen once. TCR beta rearrangements were amplified from peripheral blood genomic DNA. Sequenced input: blood. The receptors stem from a human donor in good health.

The chain joins TRBV29-1 to TRBJ1-2; 9 bases agree with TRBD1. The germline V gene has CDR1 SQVTM and CDR2 ANQGSEA. Trimming at V came to 7 bases and at J to 3 bases, leaving 12 bases not matched to a gene. The CDR3 is 15 residues long. The CDR3: CSARQQGAQDYGYTF. The CDR3 bases are TGCAGCGCCCGGCAACAGGGGGCGCAAGACTATGGCTACACCTTC.

This clonotype is medium-sized (0.01 to 0.1%) by share. The rearrangement uses TRBV19 and TRBJ2-2; the match to TRBD2 covers 13 bases. CDR3 length equals 17 residues. The V gene end was trimmed by 4 bases and the J gene end by 7 bases; junction bases not matched to a gene: 9. The germline V gene has CDR1 LNHDA and CDR2 SQIVND (reference sequence). In nucleotides, the CDR3 is TGTGCCAGTAGTACCCCCACTAGCGGGAGGGCCGTCGGGGAGCTGTTTTTT. Translation gives CASSTPTSGRAVGELFF.

This clonotype has a handful of counts. The gene calls are TRBV15 and TRBJ2-7; 11 positions agree with TRBD1. V lost 1 base, J lost 4 bases, and 3 bases stayed unmatched. The CDR3 sequence is 15 residues long. The V gene's germline CDR1 is LNHNV and CDR2 YYDKDF (reference sequence). The DNA of the CDR3 is TGTGCCACCAGCAGAGGGACAGGGGGCCAATACGAGCAGTACTTC. This codes for CATSRGTGGQYEQYF.

The chain combines TRBV7-9 with TRBJ1-1; TRBD1 might be the D (6 bases). There are 15 residues in the CDR3. V shed 3 bases and J shed 2 bases, with 13 bases lying between them. Germline-derived CDR1 and CDR2 are SEHNR and FQNEAQ (reference sequence). This CDR3 is CASSLQGLGNTEAFF. Written as DNA, the CDR3 is TGTGCCAGCAGCTTGCAGGGGCTAGGAAACACTGAAGCTTTCTTT. Looking up the rest from reference TRBV7-9 and TRBJ1-1 gives the full variable domain: DTGVSQNPRHKITKRGQNVTFRCDPISEHNRLYWYRQTLGQGPEFLTYFQNEAQLEKSRLLSDRFSAERPKGSFSTLEIQRTEQGDSAMYLCASSLQGLGNTEAFFGQGTRLTVV.

This clonotype is categorized as large (0.1 to 1%). The chain couples TRBV29-1 to TRBJ2-5; D unresolved. CDR3 length equals 10 residues. CDR1 and CDR2 (germline): SQVTM, ANQGSEA. V was trimmed by 6 bases and J by 0 bases, leaving 2 bases between them. DNA for the CDR3: TGCAGCGTGAACCAAGAGACCCAGTACTTC. It yields the protein CSVNQETQYF.

A remark on this clonotype: A much larger clone lies a single base off, so this may be a read error. The chain combines TRBV19 with TRBJ2-5, with 7 bases matching TRBD1. This CDR3 spans 13 amino acids. The V gene's germline CDR1 is LNHDA and CDR2 SQIVND (reference sequence). CDR3 residues: CVSPVDREETQYF. The CDR3, as DNA: TGTGTCAGCCCCGTAGACAGGGAGGAGACCCAGTACTTC.

This clonotype was counted only a few times. The chain employs TRBV6-5 and TRBJ2-1; the match to TRBD2 covers 7 bases. The CDR3 covers 14 residues. The V gene's germline CDR1 is MNHEY and CDR2 SVGAGI. V dropped 6 bases and J dropped 8; count of bases not matched to a gene: 10. The CDR3 DNA reads as TGTGCCAGCAGCCGCGGGAGCTGGGCTCATGAGCAGTTCTTC. Translating it yields CASSRGSWAHEQFF.

This clonotype has more than one count but fewer than ten. The chain employs TRBV12-3 or TRBV12-4 and TRBJ2-1; D ambiguous. Trimming removed 3 bases at V and 6 bases at J, with 12 bases between. This CDR3 has 14 amino acids. The CDR3 DNA sequence: TGTGCCAGCAGTTTTTTTGGGCGCCCCAATGAGCAGTTCTTC. It is translated as CASSFFGRPNEQFF.

This clonotype was counted only a few times. V and J are TRBV5-6 and TRBJ2-5; 8 positions match TRBD1. From germline, CDR1 is SGHDT and CDR2 YYEEEE. V trimming: 2 bases; J trimming: 4 bases; junction bases outside the gene matches: 10. The CDR3 has 16 residues. Here the CDR3 DNA reads TGTGCCAGCAGCTTCCAGACAGGGGTCGGGTTAGAGACCCAGTACTTC. This codes for CASSFQTGVGLETQYF.

This clonotype occurred a few times. The chain employs TRBV18 and TRBJ2-1; 14 bases agree with TRBD2. Germline-derived CDR1 and CDR2 are KGHSH and LQKENI. Trimming took 3 bases from V and 10 from J; bases not matched to a gene: 5. This CDR3 spans 15 amino acids. The chain's CDR3 is CASSPTSGRAKEQFF. The CDR3, as DNA: TGTGCCAGCTCACCGACTAGCGGGAGGGCCAAGGAGCAGTTCTTC. Together with reference TRBV18 and TRBJ2-1, the CDR3 gives the full variable domain: NAGVMQNPRHLVRRRGQEARLRCSPMKGHSHVYWYRQLPEEGLKFMVYLQKENIIDESGMPKERFSAEFPKEGPSILRIQQVVRGDSAAYFCASSPTSGRAKEQFFGPGTRLTVL.

The CDR3 nucleotides read TGTGCCAGCAGGAAGACAGGGGACCAGCCCCAGCATTTT. Protein product: CASRKTGDQPQHF. The rearrangement joins TRBV6-6 to TRBJ1-5; 8 bases align to TRBD1. The CDR3 is 13 residues long. The germline gives CDR1 MNHNY, CDR2 SVGAGI (reference sequence). J was trimmed by 7 bases and V by 6 bases; bases with no gene match: 5.

V usage is TRBV18 and J usage is TRBJ2-2, with 7 bases matching TRBD1. Trimming removed 7 bases from V and 6 bases from J; junction bases left unmatched: 5. Germline-derived CDR1 and CDR2 are KGHSH and LQKENI. This CDR3 contains 13 residues. CDR3 nucleotide sequence: TGTGCCAGCTTACCGACAGGGTCCGGGGAGCTGTTTTTT. This codes for CASLPTGSGELFF. Full variable domain (remainder filled in from reference TRBV18 and TRBJ2-2): NAGVMQNPRHLVRRRGQEARLRCSPMKGHSHVYWYRQLPEEGLKFMVYLQKENIIDESGMPKERFSAEFPKEGPSILRIQQVVRGDSAAYFCASLPTGSGELFFGEGSRLTVL.

This clonotype qualifies as medium-sized. The rearrangement uses TRBV5-1 and TRBJ2-2; maybe TRBD1 (6 bases). Germline V lookup: CDR1 SGHRS, CDR2 YFSETQ. The CDR3 runs 14 residues. Deletions cut 4 bases from V and 4 bases from J, with 11 bases between. Written as DNA, the CDR3 is TGCGCCAGCAGCCCGGCAGGGGTCACCGGGGAGCTGTTTTTT. Amino acids: CASSPAGVTGELFF.

This clonotype qualifies as medium-sized. J is TRBJ2-5 and V is TRBV6-5; 7 bases line up with TRBD1. V dropped 4 bases and J dropped 0; count of bases not matched to a gene: 2. Germline V gene lookup returns CDR1 MNHEY and CDR2 SVGAGI. There are 14 residues in the CDR3. CDR3 protein: CASSSGTDQETQYF. The CDR3 DNA reads as TGTGCCAGCAGTTCCGGGACAGACCAAGAGACCCAGTACTTC.

In this sample, this clonotype is medium-sized. The chain uses TRBV5-5 and TRBJ2-5; D gene unclear. The V end was cut by 4 bases, the J end by 4 bases, with 14 bases between. Germline CDR1 and CDR2: SGHKS and YYEKEE (reference sequence). CDR3 length equals 14 residues. The CDR3 here is CASSRAPKGETQYF. The CDR3 DNA reads as TGTGCCAGCAGCCGGGCCCCCAAGGGAGAGACCCAGTACTTC.

This rearrangement joins TRBV6-2 or TRBV6-3 to TRBJ2-1; 9 nucleotides agree with TRBD2. The V segment lost 5 bases and the J segment 6 bases; nucleotides outside the gene matches: 5. CDR3 size: 14 residues. CDR1 and CDR2 from the germline V gene are MNHEY and SVGEGT. In DNA form, the CDR3 reads TGTGCCAGCAGTCCGGGACTAGCATCCAATGAGCAGTTCTTC. Its protein product is CASSPGLASNEQFF.

This rearrangement joins TRBV6-5 to TRBJ2-5; 7 positions match TRBD2. The CDR3 runs 14 residues. Unmatched junction bases numbered 5, after V lost 5 bases and J lost 2 bases. CDR1 MNHEY and CDR2 SVGAGI come from the germline V gene. CDR3 sequence reads: CASSRGLEQETQYF. The CDR3, as DNA: TGTGCCAGCAGTAGAGGACTAGAACAAGAGACCCAGTACTTC.

The chain combines TRBV27 with TRBJ2-3; no clear D gene. The CDR3 runs to 15 residues. Germline CDR1 is MNHEY and CDR2 is SMNVEV (reference sequence). Trimming removed 4 bases at V and 0 bases at J, with 11 bases between. CDR3 in amino acids: CASSYWRSSTDTQYF. The CDR3 DNA reads TGTGCCAGCAGTTACTGGCGGTCTAGCACAGATACGCAGTATTTT.

This clonotype has more than one count but fewer than ten. V is TRBV6-5 and J is TRBJ1-2, with D possibly TRBD1 on 5 matching bases. The ends were cut back, 0 bases at V and 8 bases at J, with 16 bases in the middle. The CDR3 runs to 15 residues. Per the germline V gene, CDR1 is MNHEY and CDR2 is SVGAGI. The CDR3 DNA reads as TGTGCCAGCAGTTACTCGTGGGGGTCCGGGGGAGGCTACACCTTC. This codes for CASSYSWGSGGGYTF.

A note on this clonotype: A junction boundary mismatches the germline segment, possibly from a read error. The chain links TRBV18 to TRBJ1-6; 10 nucleotides align to TRBD1. Germline CDR1 and CDR2: KGHSH and LQKENI. CDR3 length equals 15 residues. The CDR3 protein is CASSRGQGINSPLHF. Here the CDR3 DNA reads TGTGCCAGCTCACGGGGACAGGGGATAAATTCACCACTCCACTTT.